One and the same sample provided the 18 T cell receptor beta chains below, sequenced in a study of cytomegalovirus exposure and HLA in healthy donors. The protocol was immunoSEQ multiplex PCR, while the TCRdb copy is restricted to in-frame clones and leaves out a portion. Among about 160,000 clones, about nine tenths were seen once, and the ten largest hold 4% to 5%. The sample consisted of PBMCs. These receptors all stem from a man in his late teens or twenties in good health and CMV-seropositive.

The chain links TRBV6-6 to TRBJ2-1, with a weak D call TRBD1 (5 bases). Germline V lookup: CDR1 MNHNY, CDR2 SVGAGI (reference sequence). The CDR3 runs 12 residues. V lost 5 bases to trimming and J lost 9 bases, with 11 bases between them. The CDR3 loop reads CASSQDIGEQFF. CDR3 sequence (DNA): TGTGCCAGCAGTCAGGACATTGGTGAGCAGTTCTTC.

CDR3 residues: CASHRGTGLNNEQFF. As DNA, the CDR3 is TGTGCCAGCCATCGGGGTACAGGGTTGAACAATGAGCAGTTCTTC. V gene TRBV2 combines with J gene TRBJ2-1; D perhaps matches TRBD1 (6 bases). The CDR3 is 15 residues long. CDR1 and CDR2 from the germline V gene are SNHLY and FYNNEI. V was cut by 8 bases and J by 5 bases, with 19 bases left in between.

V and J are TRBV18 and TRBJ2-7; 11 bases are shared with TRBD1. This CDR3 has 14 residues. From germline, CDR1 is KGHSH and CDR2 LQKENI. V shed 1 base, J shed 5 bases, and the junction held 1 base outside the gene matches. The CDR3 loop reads CASSPRTGGDEQYF. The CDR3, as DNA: TGTGCCAGCTCACCACGGACAGGGGGCGACGAGCAGTACTTC.

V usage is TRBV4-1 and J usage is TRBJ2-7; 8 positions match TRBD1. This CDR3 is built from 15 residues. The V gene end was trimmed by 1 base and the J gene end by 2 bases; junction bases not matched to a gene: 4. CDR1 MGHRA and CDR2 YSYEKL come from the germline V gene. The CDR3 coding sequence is TGCGCCAGCAGCCAAGCCGGGACAGGAACCTACGAGCAGTACTTC. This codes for CASSQAGTGTYEQYF.

This CDR3 is CASSFGTGINQPQHF. CDR3 DNA: TGTGCCAGCAGCTTCGGGACAGGCATCAATCAGCCCCAGCATTTT. The V call is TRBV5-6, the J call TRBJ1-5, with 8 nucleotides matching TRBD1. The CDR3 sequence is 15 residues long. Losses at the gene ends were 2 bases for V and 3 bases for J; bases not matched to a gene: 4. Germline CDR1 SGHDT, CDR2 YYEEEE. The variable domain in full, completed from reference TRBV5-6 and TRBJ1-5, reads DAGVTQSPTHLIKTRGQQVTLRCSPKSGHDTVSWYQQALGQGPQFIFQYYEEEERQRGNFPDRFSGHQFPNYSSELNVNALLLGDSALYLCASSFGTGINQPQHFGDGTRLSIL.

The CDR3 DNA reads as TGTGCCAGCTCACCACCGTGGCTCCAAGAGACCCAGTACTTC. It yields the protein CASSPPWLQETQYF. V and J are TRBV18 and TRBJ2-5; D call uncertain. The germline CDR1 and CDR2 sequences are KGHSH and LQKENI. The CDR3 sequence is 14 residues long. V lost 0 bases, J lost 1 base, and 6 bases lay in between.

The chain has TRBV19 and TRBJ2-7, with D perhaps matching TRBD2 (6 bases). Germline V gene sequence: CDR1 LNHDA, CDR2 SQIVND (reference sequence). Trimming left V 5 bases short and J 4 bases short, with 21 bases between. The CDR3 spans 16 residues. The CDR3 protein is CASSYYPSRDLYEQYF. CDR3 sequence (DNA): TGTGCCAGTAGTTATTACCCCTCGCGGGATTTGTACGAGCAGTACTTC.

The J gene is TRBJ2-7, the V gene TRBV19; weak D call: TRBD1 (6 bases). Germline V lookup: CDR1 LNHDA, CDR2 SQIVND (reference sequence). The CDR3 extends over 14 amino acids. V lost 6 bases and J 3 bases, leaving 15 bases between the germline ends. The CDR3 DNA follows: TGTGCCAGTAGCCCGACGACAGGAGGCTACGAGCAGTACTTC. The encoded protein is CASSPTTGGYEQYF.

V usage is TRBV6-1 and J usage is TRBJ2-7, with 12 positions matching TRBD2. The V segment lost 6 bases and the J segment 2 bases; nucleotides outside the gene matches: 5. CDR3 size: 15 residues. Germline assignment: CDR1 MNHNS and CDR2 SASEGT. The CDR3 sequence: CASRALAGGTYEQYF. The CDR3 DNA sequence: TGTGCCAGCAGGGCACTAGCGGGAGGAACCTACGAGCAGTACTTC.

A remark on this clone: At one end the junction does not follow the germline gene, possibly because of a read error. The CDR3 region has the DNA TGTGCTAGCAGCCCCGACAAGAGGACAGAAAACTATGGCTACACCTTC. Translating it yields CASSPDKRTENYGYTF. The rearrangement links TRBV7-7 to TRBJ1-2, with a tentative D call TRBD1 (6 bases). CDR1 and CDR2 (germline): SSHAT, FNYEAQ (reference sequence). The CDR3 is 16 residues long.

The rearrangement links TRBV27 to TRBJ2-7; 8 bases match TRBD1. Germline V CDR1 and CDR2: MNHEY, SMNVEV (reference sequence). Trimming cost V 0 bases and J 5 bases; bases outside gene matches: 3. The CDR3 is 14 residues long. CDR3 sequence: CASSLSSGGHEQYF. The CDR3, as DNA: TGTGCCAGCAGTTTATCGTCAGGGGGCCACGAGCAGTACTTC.

DNA for the CDR3: TGTGCCAGCAGTGCGGGACTAGCGGGAGTCTACGAGCAGTACTTC. Protein: CASSAGLAGVYEQYF. V gene TRBV27 combines with J gene TRBJ2-7; 14 bases align to TRBD2. With V trimmed by 5 bases and J by 3 bases, 3 bases remained unmatched. Germline lookup yields CDR1 MNHEY and CDR2 SMNVEV (reference sequence). The CDR3 sequence is 15 residues long.

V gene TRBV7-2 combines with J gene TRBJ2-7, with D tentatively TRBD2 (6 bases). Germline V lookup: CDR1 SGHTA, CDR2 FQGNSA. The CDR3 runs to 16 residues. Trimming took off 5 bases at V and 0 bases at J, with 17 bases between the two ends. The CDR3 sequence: CASSTRPWGVSYEQYF. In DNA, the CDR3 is TGTGCCAGCAGCACACGACCCTGGGGGGTCTCCTACGAGCAGTACTTC.

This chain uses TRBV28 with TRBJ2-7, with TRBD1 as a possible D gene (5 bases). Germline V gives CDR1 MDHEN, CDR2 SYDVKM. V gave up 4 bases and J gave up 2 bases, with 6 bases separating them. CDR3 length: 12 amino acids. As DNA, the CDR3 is TGTGCCAGCAGTTCGACAGCCTACGAGCAGTACTTC. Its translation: CASSSTAYEQYF. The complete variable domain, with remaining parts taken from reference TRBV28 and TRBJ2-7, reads DVKVTQSSRYLVKRTGEKVFLECVQDMDHENMFWYRQDPGLGLRLIYFSYDVKMKEKGDIPEGYSVSREKKERFSLILESASTNQTSMYLCASSSTAYEQYFGPGTRLTVT.

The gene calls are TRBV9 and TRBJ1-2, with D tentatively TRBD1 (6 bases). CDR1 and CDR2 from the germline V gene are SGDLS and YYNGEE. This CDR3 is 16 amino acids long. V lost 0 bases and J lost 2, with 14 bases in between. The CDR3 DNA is TGTGCCAGCAGCGTAGCCCCGGGGCAGGGGAACTATGGCTACACCTTC. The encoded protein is CASSVAPGQGNYGYTF. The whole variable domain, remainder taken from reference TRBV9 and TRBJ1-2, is DSGVTQTPKHLITATGQRVTLRCSPRSGDLSVYWYQQSLDQGLQFLIQYYNGEERAKGNILERFSAQQFPDLHSELNLSSLELGDSALYFCASSVAPGQGNYGYTFGSGTRLTVV.

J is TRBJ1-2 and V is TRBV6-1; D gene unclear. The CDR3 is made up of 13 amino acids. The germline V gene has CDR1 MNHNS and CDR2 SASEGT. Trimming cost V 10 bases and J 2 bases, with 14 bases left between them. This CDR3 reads CAIGPSGNYGYTF. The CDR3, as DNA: TGTGCCATCGGGCCGTCGGGAAACTATGGCTACACCTTC.

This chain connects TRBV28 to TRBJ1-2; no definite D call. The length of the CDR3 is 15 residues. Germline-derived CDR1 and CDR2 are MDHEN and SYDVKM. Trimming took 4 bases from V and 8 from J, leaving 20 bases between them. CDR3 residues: CASSSGFTVGRGYTF. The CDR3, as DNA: TGTGCCAGCAGTTCGGGTTTCACCGTAGGTAGAGGCTACACCTTC.

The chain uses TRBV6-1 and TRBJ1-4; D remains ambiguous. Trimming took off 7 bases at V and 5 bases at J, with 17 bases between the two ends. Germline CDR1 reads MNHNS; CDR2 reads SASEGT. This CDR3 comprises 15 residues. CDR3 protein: CASKPPGILNEKLFF. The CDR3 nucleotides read TGTGCCAGCAAACCCCCCGGGATCTTAAATGAAAAACTGTTTTTT.